These T cell receptor beta chains were read from a single sample in a study of post-analysis software for immune sequencing data. TCRdb reprocessed the PCR reads with MiXCR, giving one entry per CDR3 protein. The table lists roughly 400,000 distinct CDR3 sequences, 39% of them singletons. The sample taken for sequencing was blood. The receptors stem from a girl aged 2 to 10 with multiple sclerosis. The conserved cysteine and the conserved F or W are not part of the CDR3 here.

v_call,cdr3_length,j_call,cdr3_aa
TRBV5-1,16,TRBJ2-4,ASSLVSGTTLLENIQY
TRBV5-1,11,TRBJ2-1,ASSSRSVNEQF
TRBV4-2,13,TRBJ2-7,ASSQEKRSLYEQY
TRBV29-1,13,TRBJ2-3,SVDREGRSTDTQY
TRBV20-1,12,TRBJ2-3,SATGTSFPDTQY
TRBV29-1,16,TRBJ2-5,SVELWGDSMGQEGTQY
TRBV6-5,15,TRBJ1-2,ASSYLFLSRGAYGYT
TRBV27,20,TRBJ2-2,ASSLLAIGTSGTVKGAGELF
TRBV5-1,16,TRBJ2-7,ASSLWPPEGAIHYEQY
TRBV28,14,TRBJ2-7,ASSPTGTATTYEQY
TRBV5-1,11,TRBJ1-5,ASSLGPNQPQH
TRBV13,13,TRBJ2-1,ASSPRTSAYNEQF
TRBV20-1,12,.,SAPPWGGSYEQY
TRBV20-1,9,.,SADSSFEQY
TRBV24-1,11,TRBJ1-1,ATSTRSVEGAF
TRBV24-1,11,TRBJ2-1,ATTGDSSNEQF
TRBV29-1,13,TRBJ1-5,SVETTGEPNQPQH
TRBV27,14,TRBJ1-2,ASSNLQGALCYGYT
TRBV27,11,TRBJ2-7,ASSLRAGYEQY
TRBV7-9,13,TRBJ1-2,ASSSPGGQFYGYT
TRBV24-1,15,TRBJ2-3,ATSDHLISGFTDTQY
TRBV6-5,14,TRBJ1-1,ASIQRQAGQAYKVF
TRBV7-9,13,TRBJ2-3,ASNLIRQGSDTQY
TRBV28,11,TRBJ2-7,ASSITGAYEQY
TRBV11-1,12,TRBJ1-2,ASSFDETRQGYT
TRBV6-5,10,TRBJ2-2,ASSPHTGELF
TRBV28,13,TRBJ2-7,ASSLYQGSSYEQY
TRBV7-2,16,TRBJ2-7,ASSLGVRFYGGSYEQY
TRBV28,17,TRBJ2-3,ASSSLRYSGRAEGDTQY
TRBV6-5,10,TRBJ1-1,ASSYSKTEAF
TRBV20-1,12,TRBJ2-5,SARDRMYQETQD
TRBV12-3/TRBV12-4,12,.,ASSLSLGGETQY
TRBV20-1,14,TRBJ2-7,SARVGNSRSSYEQY
TRBV28,13,TRBJ1-1,ASTDRGRGNTEAF
TRBV29-1,18,TRBJ2-3,SVEGLSPRAPTGSTDTQY
TRBV5-6,14,TRBJ2-5,ASSSSGRAVRETQY
TRBV7-2,12,TRBJ2-7,ASSSTGTTYEQY
TRBV6-2/TRBV6-3,12,TRBJ2-5,ASSYLDLEETQY
TRBV20-1,6,TRBJ2-4,SAGIQY
TRBV20-1,10,TRBJ2-1,SARDQVNEQF
TRBV29-1,9,TRBJ2-7,SGGQGYEQY
TRBV7-7,14,TRBJ2-5,ASSSGTSGRGETQY
TRBV29-1,11,TRBJ2-1,SVRVAEYNEQF
TRBV6-4,13,TRBJ2-3,ASSVWGLATDTQY
TRBV11-2,12,TRBJ2-7,ASSLGLSGYEQY
TRBV5-1,13,TRBJ1-2,ASSLAGDDGYGYT
TRBV29-1,11,TRBJ1-2,SVERTGPNGYT
TRBV7-9,11,TRBJ2-5,ASSTDGQETQY
TRBV27,14,TRBJ2-7,ASSFLSGQGCYEQY
TRBV29-1,9,TRBJ2-1,SVGSYNEQF
TRBV7-3,9,TRBJ2-3,ASSKGDTQY
TRBV28,11,TRBJ1-2,ASSRQGVRGYT
TRBV9,13,TRBJ1-2,ASSVEGTGHYGYT
TRBV7-8,13,TRBJ2-5,ASSFYRGRPETQY
TRBV29-1,12,TRBJ2-3,SVEGAVSTDTQY
TRBV3-1,14,TRBJ2-1,ASSQDLREWIDEQF
TRBV6-5,10,TRBJ1-4,ASSPLNEKLF
TRBV6-1,10,TRBJ1-1,ASSERYSEAF
TRBV25-1,11,TRBJ2-7,ASIGRSSYEQY